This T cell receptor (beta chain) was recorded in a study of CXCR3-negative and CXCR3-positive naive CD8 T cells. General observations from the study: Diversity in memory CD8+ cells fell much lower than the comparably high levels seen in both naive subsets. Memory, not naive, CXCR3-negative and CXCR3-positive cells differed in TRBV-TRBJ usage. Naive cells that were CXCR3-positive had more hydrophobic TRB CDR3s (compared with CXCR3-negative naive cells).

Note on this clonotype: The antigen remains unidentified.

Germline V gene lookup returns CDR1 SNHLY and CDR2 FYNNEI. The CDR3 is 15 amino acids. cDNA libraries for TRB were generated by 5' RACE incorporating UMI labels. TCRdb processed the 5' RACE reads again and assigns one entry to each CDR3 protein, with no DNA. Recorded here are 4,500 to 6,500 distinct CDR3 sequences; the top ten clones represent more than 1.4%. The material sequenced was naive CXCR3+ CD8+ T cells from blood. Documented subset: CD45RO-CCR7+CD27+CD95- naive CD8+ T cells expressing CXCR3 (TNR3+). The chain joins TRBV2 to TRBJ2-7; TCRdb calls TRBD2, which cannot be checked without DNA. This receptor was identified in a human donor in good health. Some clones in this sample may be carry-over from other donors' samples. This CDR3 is CASSDMAGGPYEQYF. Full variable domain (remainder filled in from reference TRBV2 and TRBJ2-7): EPEVTQTPSHQVTQMGQEVILRCVPISNHLYFYWYRQILGQKVEFLVSFYNNEISEKSEIFDDQFSVERPDGSNFTLKIRSTKLEDSAMYFCASSDMAGGPYEQYFGPGTRLTVT.